The T cell receptor (beta chain) described here comes from a study of PD-1 blockade in classical Hodgkin lymphoma. Every patient experienced relapse after autologous stem cell transplantation, and brentuximab vedotin exposure varied. The CDR3 loop spans 15 amino acids. V lost 0 bases, J lost 2 bases, and 11 bases lay in between. The V gene's germline CDR1 is KGHSH and CDR2 LQKENI. Here immunoSEQ multiplex PCR was the method, and the copy in TCRdb shows in-frame clones only, minus some. The sample shows fewer than 70,000 clones, 88% of them seen only once. The rearrangement uses TRBV18 and TRBJ2-7; D is unresolved. This TCR was recovered from a human donor with classical Hodgkin lymphoma. The source was peripheral blood mononuclear cells (PBMCs), collected before the second cycle of nivolumab. CDR3 sequence: CASSPPAPLPYEQYF. For the CDR3, the DNA is TGTGCCAGCTCACCACCCGCCCCATTACCCTACGAGCAGTACTTC. Based on the CDR3 plus reference TRBV18 and TRBJ2-7, the full variable domain is NAGVMQNPRHLVRRRGQEARLRCSPMKGHSHVYWYRQLPEEGLKFMVYLQKENIIDESGMPKERFSAEFPKEGPSILRIQQVVRGDSAAYFCASSPPAPLPYEQYFGPGTRLTVT.